This passage covers 6 T cell receptor beta chains from one sample sequenced in a study of T cell responses to AZD1222 COVID-19 vaccine. Some clones are missing from TCRdb's copy, which holds only in-frame ones; the method was immunoSEQ multiplex PCR. The data contain over 65,000 clones, about 91% of them singletons. The sequenced sample was peripheral blood, obtained on day 0 of MenACWY control vaccination. Every receptor here comes from an adult in good health.

This clone was found once. V is TRBV7-8 and J is TRBJ1-3, with D possibly being TRBD1 (6 bases). The germline gives CDR1 SGHVS, CDR2 FQNEAQ. The germline V and J ends were trimmed by 1 base and 9 bases, with 19 bases remaining between them. The CDR3 totals 16 residues. CDR3 residues: CASSLVGLPRGSTIYF. In nucleotides, the CDR3 is TGTGCCAGCAGCTTAGTGGGATTGCCGAGGGGGAGCACCATATATTTT. Supplemented by reference TRBV7-8 and TRBJ1-3, the full variable domain reads GAGVSQSPRYKVAKRGQDVALRCDPISGHVSLFWYQQALGQGPEFLTYFQNEAQLDKSGLPSDRFFAERPEGSVSTLKIQRTQQEDSAVYLCASSLVGLPRGSTIYFGEGSWLTVV.

The rearrangement links TRBV19 to TRBJ1-5, with no clear D. The length of the CDR3 is 16 residues. Trimming took 3 bases from V and 3 from J, leaving 15 bases between them. Germline CDR1 reads LNHDA; CDR2 reads SQIVND (reference sequence). The DNA of the CDR3 is TGTGCCAGTAGTATGTCGGATCTACAGTACAATCAGCCCCAGCATTTT. This codes for CASSMSDLQYNQPQHF. Drawing the rest from reference TRBV19 and TRBJ1-5, the complete variable domain is DGGITQSPKYLFRKEGQNVTLSCEQNLNHDAMYWYRQDPGQGLRLIYYSQIVNDFQKGDIAEGYSVSREKKESFPLTVTSAQKNPTAFYLCASSMSDLQYNQPQHFGDGTRLSIL.

The chain links TRBV28 to TRBJ1-2; unclear D gene. V lost 2 bases and J lost 8, with 12 bases in between. The CDR3 runs to 13 residues. CDR1 and CDR2 from the germline V gene are MDHEN and SYDVKM. Written as DNA, the CDR3 is TGTGCCAGCAGTTTAAGTGTCGCGGCCGGCTACACCTTC. Its protein product is CASSLSVAAGYTF.

The CDR3 DNA sequence: TGCGCCAGCAGCCCGGGACAGTACCAAGAGACCCAGTACTTC. Translating it yields CASSPGQYQETQYF. This chain links TRBV5-1 with TRBJ2-5; 7 bases map to TRBD1. With V trimmed by 4 bases and J by 0 bases, 3 bases remained unmatched. CDR1 SGHRS and CDR2 YFSETQ come from the germline V gene. The CDR3 sequence is 14 residues long.

The V gene is TRBV15, the J gene TRBJ1-5, with 8 bases that match TRBD1. Germline V gives CDR1 LNHNV, CDR2 YYDKDF (reference sequence). There are 15 residues in the CDR3. Trimming at V came to 5 bases and at J to 4 bases, leaving 7 bases not matched to a gene. The CDR3 reads CATSSRQGFNQPQHF. In DNA, the CDR3 is TGTGCCACCAGCTCCCGACAGGGGTTTAATCAGCCCCAGCATTTT.

The chain uses TRBV7-3 and TRBJ2-7; D may be TRBD1 or TRBD2 (6 bases each). This CDR3 spans 15 amino acids. The ends were cut back, 2 bases at V and 2 bases at J, with 13 bases in the middle. The germline CDR1 and CDR2 sequences are SGHTA and FQGTGA. CDR3 residues: CASSLWGAGTYEQYF. CDR3 nucleotide sequence: TGTGCCAGCAGCTTATGGGGGGCCGGCACCTACGAGCAGTACTTC.